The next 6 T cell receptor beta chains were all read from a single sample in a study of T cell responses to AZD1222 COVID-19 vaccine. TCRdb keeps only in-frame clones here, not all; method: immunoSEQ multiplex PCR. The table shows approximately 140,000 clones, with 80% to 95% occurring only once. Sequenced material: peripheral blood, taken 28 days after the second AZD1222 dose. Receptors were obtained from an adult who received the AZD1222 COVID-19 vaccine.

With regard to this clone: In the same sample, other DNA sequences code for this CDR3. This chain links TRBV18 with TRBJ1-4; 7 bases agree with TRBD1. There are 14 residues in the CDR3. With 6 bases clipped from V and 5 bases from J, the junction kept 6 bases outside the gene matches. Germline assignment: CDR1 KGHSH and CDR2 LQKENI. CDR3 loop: CASSSGTANEKLFF. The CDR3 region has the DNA TGTGCCAGCTCTTCCGGGACAGCAAATGAAAAACTGTTTTTT.

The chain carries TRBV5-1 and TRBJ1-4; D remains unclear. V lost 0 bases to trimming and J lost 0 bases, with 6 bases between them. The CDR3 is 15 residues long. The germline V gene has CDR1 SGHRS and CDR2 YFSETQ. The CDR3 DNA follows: TGCGCCAGCAGCTTGGGGGGAACAACTAATGAAAAACTGTTTTTT. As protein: CASSLGGTTNEKLFF.

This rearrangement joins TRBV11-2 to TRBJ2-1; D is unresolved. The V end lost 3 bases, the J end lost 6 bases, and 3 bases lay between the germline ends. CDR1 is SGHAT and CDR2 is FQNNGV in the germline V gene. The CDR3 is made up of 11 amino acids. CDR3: CASSLINEQFF. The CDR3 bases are TGTGCCAGCAGCTTGATCAATGAGCAGTTCTTC.

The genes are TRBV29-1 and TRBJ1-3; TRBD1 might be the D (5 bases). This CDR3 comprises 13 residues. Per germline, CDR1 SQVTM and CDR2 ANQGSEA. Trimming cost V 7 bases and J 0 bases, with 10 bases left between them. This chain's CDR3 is CSDGDGSGNTIYF. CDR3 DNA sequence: TGCAGCGACGGGGACGGCTCTGGAAACACCATATATTTT. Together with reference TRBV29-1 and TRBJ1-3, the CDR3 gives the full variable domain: SAVISQKPSRDICQRGTSLTIQCQVDSQVTMMFWYRQQPGQSLTLIATANQGSEATYESGFVIDKFPISRPNLTFSTLTVSNMSPEDSSIYLCSDGDGSGNTIYFGEGSWLTVV.

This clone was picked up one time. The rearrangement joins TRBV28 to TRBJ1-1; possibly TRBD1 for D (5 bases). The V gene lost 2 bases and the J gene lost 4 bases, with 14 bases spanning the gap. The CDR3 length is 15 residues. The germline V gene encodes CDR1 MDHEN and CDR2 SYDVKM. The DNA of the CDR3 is TGTGCCAGCAGTTTAGTTCAGGGTCTCGGCACTGAAGCTTTCTTT. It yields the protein CASSLVQGLGTEAFF.

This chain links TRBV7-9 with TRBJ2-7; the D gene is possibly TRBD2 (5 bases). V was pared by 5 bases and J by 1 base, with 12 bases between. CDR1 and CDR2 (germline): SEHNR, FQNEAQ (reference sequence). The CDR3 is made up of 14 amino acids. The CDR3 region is CASSAQLGSYEQYF. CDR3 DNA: TGTGCCAGCAGCGCCCAACTAGGTTCCTACGAGCAGTACTTC.